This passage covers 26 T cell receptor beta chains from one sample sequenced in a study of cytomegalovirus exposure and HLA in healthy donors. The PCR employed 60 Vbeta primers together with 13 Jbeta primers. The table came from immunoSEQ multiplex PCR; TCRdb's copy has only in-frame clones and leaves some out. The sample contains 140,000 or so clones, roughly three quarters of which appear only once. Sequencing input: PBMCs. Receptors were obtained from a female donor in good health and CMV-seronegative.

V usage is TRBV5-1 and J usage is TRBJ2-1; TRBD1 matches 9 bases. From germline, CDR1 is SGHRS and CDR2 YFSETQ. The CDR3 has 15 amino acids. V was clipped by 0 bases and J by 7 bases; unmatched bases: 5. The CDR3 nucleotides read TGCGCCAGCAGCTTGGTGGGACAGGGAGTAAATGAGCAGTTCTTC. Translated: CASSLVGQGVNEQFF. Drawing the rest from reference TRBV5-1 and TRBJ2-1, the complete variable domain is KAGVTQTPRYLIKTRGQQVTLSCSPISGHRSVSWYQQTPGQGLQFLFEYFSETQRNKGNFPGRFSGRQFSNSRSEMNVSTLELGDSALYLCASSLVGQGVNEQFFGPGTRLTVL.

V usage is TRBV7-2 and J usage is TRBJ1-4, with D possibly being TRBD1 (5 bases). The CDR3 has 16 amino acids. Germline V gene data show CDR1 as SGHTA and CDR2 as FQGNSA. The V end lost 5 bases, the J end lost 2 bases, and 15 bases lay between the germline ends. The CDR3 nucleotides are TGTGCCAGCAGCGGCGCAGGGAGGATTACTAATGAAAAACTGTTTTTT. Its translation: CASSGAGRITNEKLFF.

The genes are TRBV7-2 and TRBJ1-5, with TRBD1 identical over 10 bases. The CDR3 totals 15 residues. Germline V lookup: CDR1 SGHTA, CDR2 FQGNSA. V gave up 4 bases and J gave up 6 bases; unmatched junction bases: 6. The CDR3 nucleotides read TGTGCCAGCAGCTCTGGGACAGGGGAGCTTCAGCCCCAGCATTTT. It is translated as CASSSGTGELQPQHF.

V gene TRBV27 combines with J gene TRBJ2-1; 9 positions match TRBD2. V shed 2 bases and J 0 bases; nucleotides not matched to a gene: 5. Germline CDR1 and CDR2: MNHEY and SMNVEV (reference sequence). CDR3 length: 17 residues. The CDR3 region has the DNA TGTGCCAGCAGTTTACTAGGCGGGAGGGCCTCCTACAATGAGCAGTTCTTC. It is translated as CASSLLGGRASYNEQFF.

In DNA form, the CDR3 reads TGCGCCAGCAGCTGGGGACAGGGGGCCGTCTACGAGCAGTACTTC. Protein: CASSWGQGAVYEQYF. The gene calls are TRBV5-1 and TRBJ2-7, with TRBD1 identical over 12 bases. With 3 bases clipped from V and 3 bases from J, the junction kept 4 bases outside the gene matches. The CDR3 totals 15 residues. Germline V gene lookup returns CDR1 SGHRS and CDR2 YFSETQ. Full variable domain (remainder filled in from reference TRBV5-1 and TRBJ2-7): KAGVTQTPRYLIKTRGQQVTLSCSPISGHRSVSWYQQTPGQGLQFLFEYFSETQRNKGNFPGRFSGRQFSNSRSEMNVSTLELGDSALYLCASSWGQGAVYEQYFGPGTRLTVT.

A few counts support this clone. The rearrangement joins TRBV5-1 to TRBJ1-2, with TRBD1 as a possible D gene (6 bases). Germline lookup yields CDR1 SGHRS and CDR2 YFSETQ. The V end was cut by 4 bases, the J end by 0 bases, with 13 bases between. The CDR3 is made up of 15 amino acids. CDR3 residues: CASSKDRISNYGYTF. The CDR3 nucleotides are TGCGCCAGCAGCAAGGACAGAATTTCTAACTATGGCTACACCTTC. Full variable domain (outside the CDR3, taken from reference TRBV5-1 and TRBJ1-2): KAGVTQTPRYLIKTRGQQVTLSCSPISGHRSVSWYQQTPGQGLQFLFEYFSETQRNKGNFPGRFSGRQFSNSRSEMNVSTLELGDSALYLCASSKDRISNYGYTFGSGTRLTVV.

The CDR3 DNA is TGTGCCAGCAGTCTGGCCCATCCTCGGACAGTCTTCAATCAGCCCCAGCATTTT. Protein product: CASSLAHPRTVFNQPQHF. The chain recombines TRBV28 with TRBJ1-5, with D perhaps TRBD1 (6 bases). Germline V gene data show CDR1 as MDHEN and CDR2 as SYDVKM. The CDR3 extends over 18 amino acids. Trimming removed 5 bases from V and 3 bases from J, with 23 bases in between. The entire variable domain, with the rest obtained from reference TRBV28 and TRBJ1-5, is as follows: DVKVTQSSRYLVKRTGEKVFLECVQDMDHENMFWYRQDPGLGLRLIYFSYDVKMKEKGDIPEGYSVSREKKERFSLILESASTNQTSMYLCASSLAHPRTVFNQPQHFGDGTRLSIL.

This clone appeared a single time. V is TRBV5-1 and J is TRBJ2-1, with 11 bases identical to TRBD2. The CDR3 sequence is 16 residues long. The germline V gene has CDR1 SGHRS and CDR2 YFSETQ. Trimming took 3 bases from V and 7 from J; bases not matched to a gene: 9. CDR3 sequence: CASSSGRLAGLNEQFF. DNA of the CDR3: TGCGCCAGCAGCTCGGGCCGACTAGCGGGACTTAATGAGCAGTTCTTC. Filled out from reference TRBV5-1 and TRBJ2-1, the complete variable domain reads KAGVTQTPRYLIKTRGQQVTLSCSPISGHRSVSWYQQTPGQGLQFLFEYFSETQRNKGNFPGRFSGRQFSNSRSEMNVSTLELGDSALYLCASSSGRLAGLNEQFFGPGTRLTVL.

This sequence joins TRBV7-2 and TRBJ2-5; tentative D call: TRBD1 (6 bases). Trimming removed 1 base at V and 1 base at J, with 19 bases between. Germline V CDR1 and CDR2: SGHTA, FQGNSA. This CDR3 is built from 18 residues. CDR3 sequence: CASSLVAGQFGIQETQYF. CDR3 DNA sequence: TGTGCCAGCAGCTTAGTGGCTGGACAGTTCGGTATCCAAGAGACCCAGTACTTC.

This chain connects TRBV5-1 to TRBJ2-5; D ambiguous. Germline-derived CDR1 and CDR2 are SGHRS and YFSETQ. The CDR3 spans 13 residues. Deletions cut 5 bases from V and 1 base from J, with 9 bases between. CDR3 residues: CASRPVGQETQYF. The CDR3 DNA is TGCGCCAGCAGACCGGTTGGCCAAGAGACCCAGTACTTC.

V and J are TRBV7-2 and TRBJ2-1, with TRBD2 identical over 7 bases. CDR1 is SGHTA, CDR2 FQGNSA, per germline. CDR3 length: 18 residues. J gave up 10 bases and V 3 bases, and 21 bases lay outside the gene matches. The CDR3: CASSFRWTGGGRAGEQFF. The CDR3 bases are TGTGCCAGCAGCTTTAGATGGACCGGCGGAGGGAGGGCGGGCGAGCAGTTCTTC.

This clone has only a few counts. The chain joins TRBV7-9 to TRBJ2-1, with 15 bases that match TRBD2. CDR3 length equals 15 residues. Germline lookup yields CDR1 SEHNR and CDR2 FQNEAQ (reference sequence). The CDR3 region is CGAARTSGGENEQFF. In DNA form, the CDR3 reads TGTGGAGCGGCCCGGACTAGCGGGGGGGAAAATGAGCAGTTCTTC.

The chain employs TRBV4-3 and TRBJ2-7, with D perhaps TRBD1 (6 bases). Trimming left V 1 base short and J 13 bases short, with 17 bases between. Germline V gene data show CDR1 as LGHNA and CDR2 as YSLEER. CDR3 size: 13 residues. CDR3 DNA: TGCGCCAGCAGCCAAGGGTTCCGGACAGTTACATACTTC. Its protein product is CASSQGFRTVTYF.

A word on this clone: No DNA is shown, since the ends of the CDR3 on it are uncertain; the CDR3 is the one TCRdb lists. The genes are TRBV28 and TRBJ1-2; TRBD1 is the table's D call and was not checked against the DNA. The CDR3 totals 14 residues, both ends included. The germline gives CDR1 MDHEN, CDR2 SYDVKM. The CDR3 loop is CASSLFGQGNGYPF.

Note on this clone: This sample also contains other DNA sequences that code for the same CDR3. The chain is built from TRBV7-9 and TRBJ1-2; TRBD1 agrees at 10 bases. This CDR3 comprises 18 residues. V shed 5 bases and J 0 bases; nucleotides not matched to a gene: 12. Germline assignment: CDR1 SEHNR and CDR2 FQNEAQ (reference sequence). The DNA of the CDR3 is TGTGCCAGCAGCCCTTGGACAGGGGGGTTGGAAGCTAACTATGGCTACACCTTC. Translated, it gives CASSPWTGGLEANYGYTF.

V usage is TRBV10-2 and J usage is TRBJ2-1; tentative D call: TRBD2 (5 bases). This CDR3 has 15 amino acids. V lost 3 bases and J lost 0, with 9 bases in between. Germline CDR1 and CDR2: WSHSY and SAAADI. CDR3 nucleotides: TGCGCCAGCAGTGAAACTAGGGACTCCTACAATGAGCAGTTCTTC. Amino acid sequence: CASSETRDSYNEQFF.

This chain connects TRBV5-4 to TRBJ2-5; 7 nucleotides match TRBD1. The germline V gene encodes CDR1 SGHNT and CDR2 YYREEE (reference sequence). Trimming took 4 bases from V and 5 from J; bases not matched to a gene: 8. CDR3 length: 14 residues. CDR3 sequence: CASSPDRASETQYF. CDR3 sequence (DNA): TGTGCCAGCAGCCCCGACAGGGCGTCGGAGACCCAGTACTTC.

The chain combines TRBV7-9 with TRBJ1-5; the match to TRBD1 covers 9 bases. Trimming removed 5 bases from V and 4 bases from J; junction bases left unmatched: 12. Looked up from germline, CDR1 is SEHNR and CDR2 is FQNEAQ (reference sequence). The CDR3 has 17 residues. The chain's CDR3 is CASSPGDRDDGNQPQHF. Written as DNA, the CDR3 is TGTGCCAGCAGCCCTGGGGACAGGGACGATGGGAATCAGCCCCAGCATTTT.

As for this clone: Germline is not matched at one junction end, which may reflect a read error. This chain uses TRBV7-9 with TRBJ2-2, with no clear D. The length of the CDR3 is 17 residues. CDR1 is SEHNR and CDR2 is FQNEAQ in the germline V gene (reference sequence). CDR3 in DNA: TGTTCCAGCAGTCAAAGGAGAGCACTCTCGAACACCGGGGAGCTGTTTTTT. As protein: CSSSQRRALSNTGELFF.

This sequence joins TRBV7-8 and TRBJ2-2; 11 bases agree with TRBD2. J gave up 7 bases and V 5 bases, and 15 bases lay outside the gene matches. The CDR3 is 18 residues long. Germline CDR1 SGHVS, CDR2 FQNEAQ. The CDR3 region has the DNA TGTGCCAGCAGCCCGCGGCTAGCGGGAGGACAGGTTTTCGGGGAGCTGTTTTTT. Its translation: CASSPRLAGGQVFGELFF.

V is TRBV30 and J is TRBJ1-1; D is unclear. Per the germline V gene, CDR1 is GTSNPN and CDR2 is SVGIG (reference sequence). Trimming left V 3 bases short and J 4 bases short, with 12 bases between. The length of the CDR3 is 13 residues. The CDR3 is CAWRKRVRTEAFF. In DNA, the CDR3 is TGTGCCTGGAGGAAACGGGTCCGCACTGAAGCTTTCTTT.

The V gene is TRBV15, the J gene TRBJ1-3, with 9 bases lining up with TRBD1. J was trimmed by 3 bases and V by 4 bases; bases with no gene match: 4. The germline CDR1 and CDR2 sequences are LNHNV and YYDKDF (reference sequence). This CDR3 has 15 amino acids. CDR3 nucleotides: TGTGCCACCAGCAAACAGGGGGCAGGTGGAAACACCATATATTTT. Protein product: CATSKQGAGGNTIYF.

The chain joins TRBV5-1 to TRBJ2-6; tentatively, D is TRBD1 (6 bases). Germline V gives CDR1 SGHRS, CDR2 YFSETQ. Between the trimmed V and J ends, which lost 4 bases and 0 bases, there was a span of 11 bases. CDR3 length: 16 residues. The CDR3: CASSKHRDSGANVLTF. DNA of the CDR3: TGCGCCAGCAGCAAACACAGGGACTCTGGGGCCAACGTCCTGACTTTC.

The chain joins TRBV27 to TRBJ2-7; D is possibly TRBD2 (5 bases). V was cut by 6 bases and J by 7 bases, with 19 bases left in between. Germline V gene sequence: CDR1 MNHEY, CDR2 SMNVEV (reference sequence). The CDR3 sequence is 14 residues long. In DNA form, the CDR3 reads TGTGCCAGCAGCCGAGAGGTCCTGACGGGAGAGCAGTACTTC. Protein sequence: CASSREVLTGEQYF.

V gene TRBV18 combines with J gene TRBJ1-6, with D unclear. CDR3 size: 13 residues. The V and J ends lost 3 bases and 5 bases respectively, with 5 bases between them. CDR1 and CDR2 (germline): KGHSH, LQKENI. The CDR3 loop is CASSPADNSPLHF. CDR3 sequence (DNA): TGTGCCAGCTCACCTGCGGATAATTCACCCCTCCACTTT. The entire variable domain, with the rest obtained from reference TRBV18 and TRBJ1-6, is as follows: NAGVMQNPRHLVRRRGQEARLRCSPMKGHSHVYWYRQLPEEGLKFMVYLQKENIIDESGMPKERFSAEFPKEGPSILRIQQVVRGDSAAYFCASSPADNSPLHFGNGTRLTVT.

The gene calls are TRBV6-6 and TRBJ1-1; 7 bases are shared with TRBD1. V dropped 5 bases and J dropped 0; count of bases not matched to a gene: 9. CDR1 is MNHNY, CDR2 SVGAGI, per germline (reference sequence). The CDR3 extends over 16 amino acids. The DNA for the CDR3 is TGTGCCAGCAGTAGCAGACAGGGCCCCATGAACACTGAAGCTTTCTTT. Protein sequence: CASSSRQGPMNTEAFF.